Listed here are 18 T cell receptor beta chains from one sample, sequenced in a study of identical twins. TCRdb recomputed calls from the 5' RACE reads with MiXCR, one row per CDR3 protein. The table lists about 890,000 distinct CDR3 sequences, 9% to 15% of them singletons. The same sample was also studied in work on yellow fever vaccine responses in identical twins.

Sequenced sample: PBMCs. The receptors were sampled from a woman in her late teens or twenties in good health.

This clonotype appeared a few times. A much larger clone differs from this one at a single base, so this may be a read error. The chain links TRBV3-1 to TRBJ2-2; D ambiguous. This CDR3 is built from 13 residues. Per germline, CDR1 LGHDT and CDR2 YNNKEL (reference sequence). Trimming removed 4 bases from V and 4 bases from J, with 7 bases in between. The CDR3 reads CASSRLSTGELFF. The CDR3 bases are TGTGCCAGCAGCCGACTGAGCACCGGGGAGCTGTTTTTT.

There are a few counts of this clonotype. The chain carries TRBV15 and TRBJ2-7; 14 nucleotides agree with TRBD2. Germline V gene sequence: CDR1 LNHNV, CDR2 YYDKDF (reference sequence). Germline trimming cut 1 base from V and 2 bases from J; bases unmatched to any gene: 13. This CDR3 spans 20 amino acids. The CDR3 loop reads CATSRGAPGTSGREAYEQYF. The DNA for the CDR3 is TGTGCCACCAGCAGAGGAGCTCCCGGGACTAGCGGGAGAGAGGCCTACGAGCAGTACTTC.

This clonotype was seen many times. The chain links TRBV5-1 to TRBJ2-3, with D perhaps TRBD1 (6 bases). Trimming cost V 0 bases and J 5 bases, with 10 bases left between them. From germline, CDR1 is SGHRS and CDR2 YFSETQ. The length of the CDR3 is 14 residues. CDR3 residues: CASSLAGAVDTQYF. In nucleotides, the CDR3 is TGCGCCAGCAGCTTGGCAGGGGCGGTAGATACGCAGTATTTT.

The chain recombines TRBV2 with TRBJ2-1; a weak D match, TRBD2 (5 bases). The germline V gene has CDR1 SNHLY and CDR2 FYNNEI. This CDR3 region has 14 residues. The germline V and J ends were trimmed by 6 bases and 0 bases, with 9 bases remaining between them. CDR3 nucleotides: TGTGCCAGCAGGGAGGCAGGCTCCTACAATGAGCAGTTCTTC. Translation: CASREAGSYNEQFF.

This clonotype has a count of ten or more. The CDR3 loop reads CASSRAGGRADTQYF. The CDR3 coding sequence is TGTGCCAGCAGCCGCGCGGGGGGGAGGGCAGATACGCAGTATTTT. The chain employs TRBV11-2 and TRBJ2-3; 9 bases line up with TRBD2. The junction had 7 bases not matched to a gene; V was cut back by 5 bases and J by 4 bases. This CDR3 spans 15 amino acids. CDR1 is SGHAT and CDR2 is FQNNGV in the germline V gene.

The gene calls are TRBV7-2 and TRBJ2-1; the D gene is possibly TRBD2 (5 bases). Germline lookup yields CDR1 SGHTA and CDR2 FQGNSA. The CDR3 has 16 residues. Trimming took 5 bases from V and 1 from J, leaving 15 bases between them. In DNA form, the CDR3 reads TGTGCCAGCAGCGGACCTACTAGGTGGTCCTACAATGAGCAGTTCTTC. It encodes CASSGPTRWSYNEQFF.

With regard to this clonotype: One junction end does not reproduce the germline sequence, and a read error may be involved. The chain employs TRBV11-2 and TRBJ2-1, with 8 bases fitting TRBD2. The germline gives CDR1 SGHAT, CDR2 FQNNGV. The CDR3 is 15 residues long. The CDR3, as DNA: TGTACCAGCAGCCCAGGCGGGGGGCTGTGGAATGAGCAGTTCTTC. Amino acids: CTSSPGGGLWNEQFF.

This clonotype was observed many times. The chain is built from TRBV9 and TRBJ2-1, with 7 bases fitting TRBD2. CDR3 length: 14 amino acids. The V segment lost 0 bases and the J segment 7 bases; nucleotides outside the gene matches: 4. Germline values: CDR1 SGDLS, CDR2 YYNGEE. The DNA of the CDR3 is TGTGCCAGCAGCGTAGGTAGCGGGTATAATGAGCAGTTCTTC. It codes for CASSVGSGYNEQFF.

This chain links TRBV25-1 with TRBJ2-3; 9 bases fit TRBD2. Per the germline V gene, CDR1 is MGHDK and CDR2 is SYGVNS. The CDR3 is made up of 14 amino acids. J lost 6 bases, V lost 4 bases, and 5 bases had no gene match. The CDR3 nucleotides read TGTGCCAGCAGTGGGGGACTAGCCTTGGATACGCAGTATTTT. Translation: CASSGGLALDTQYF. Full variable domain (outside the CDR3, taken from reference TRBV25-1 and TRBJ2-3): EADIYQTPRYLVIGTGKKITLECSQTMGHDKMYWYQQDPGMELHLIHYSYGVNSTEKGDLSSESTVSRIRTEHFPLTLESARPSHTSQYLCASSGGLALDTQYFGPGTRLTVL.

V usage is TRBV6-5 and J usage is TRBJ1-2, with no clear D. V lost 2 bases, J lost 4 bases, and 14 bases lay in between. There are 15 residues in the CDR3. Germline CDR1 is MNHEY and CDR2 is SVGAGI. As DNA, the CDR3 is TGTGCCAGCAGTTACGCGCAAGTGTCGGCCTATGGCTACACCTTC. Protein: CASSYAQVSAYGYTF.

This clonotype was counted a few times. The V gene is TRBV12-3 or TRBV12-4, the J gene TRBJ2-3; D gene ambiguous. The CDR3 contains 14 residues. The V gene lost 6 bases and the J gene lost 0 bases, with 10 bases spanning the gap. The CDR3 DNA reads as TGTGCCAGCAGACTGGCGGTTAGCACAGATACGCAGTATTTT. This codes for CASRLAVSTDTQYF.

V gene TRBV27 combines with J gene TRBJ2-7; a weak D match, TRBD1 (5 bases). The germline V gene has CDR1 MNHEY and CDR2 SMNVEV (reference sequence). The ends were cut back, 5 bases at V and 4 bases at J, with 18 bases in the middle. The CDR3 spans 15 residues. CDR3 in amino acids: CASSPQVGRVYEQYF. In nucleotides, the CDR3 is TGTGCCAGCAGTCCCCAGGTTGGCAGGGTTTACGAGCAGTACTTC.

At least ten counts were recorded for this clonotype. Here the CDR3 reads CASSVESYNSPLHF. As DNA, the CDR3 is TGTGCCAGCAGCGTAGAGTCCTATAATTCACCCCTCCACTTT. The chain is built from TRBV9 and TRBJ1-6; D gene uncertain. CDR1 is SGDLS, CDR2 YYNGEE, per germline. The CDR3 spans 14 residues. The germline V and J ends were trimmed by 0 bases and 1 base, with 2 bases remaining between them. The full variable domain, its missing parts supplied by reference TRBV9 and TRBJ1-6, is DSGVTQTPKHLITATGQRVTLRCSPRSGDLSVYWYQQSLDQGLQFLIQYYNGEERAKGNILERFSAQQFPDLHSELNLSSLELGDSALYFCASSVESYNSPLHFGNGTRLTVT.

In DNA, the CDR3 is TGCAGTGAGGCGGGACAGGGGGGATCACCCCTCCACTTT. The encoded protein is CSEAGQGGSPLHF. The genes are TRBV20-1 and TRBJ1-6; the match to TRBD1 covers 11 bases. The germline gives CDR1 DFQATT, CDR2 SNEGSKA (reference sequence). V lost 7 bases and J lost 10; bases outside the gene matches: 6. CDR3 length: 13 residues.

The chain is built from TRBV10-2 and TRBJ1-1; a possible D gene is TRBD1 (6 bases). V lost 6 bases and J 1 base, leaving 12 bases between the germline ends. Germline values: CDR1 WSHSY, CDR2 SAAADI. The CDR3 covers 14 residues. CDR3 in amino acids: CASRDRKRNTEAFF. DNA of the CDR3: TGCGCCAGCAGAGACAGGAAAAGGAACACTGAAGCTTTCTTT.

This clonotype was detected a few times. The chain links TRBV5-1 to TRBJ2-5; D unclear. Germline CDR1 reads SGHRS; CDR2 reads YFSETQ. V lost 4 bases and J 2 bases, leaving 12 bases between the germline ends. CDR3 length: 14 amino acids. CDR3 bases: TGCGCCAGCAGCAACGCCCCCTCTCAAGAGACCCAGTACTTC. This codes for CASSNAPSQETQYF.

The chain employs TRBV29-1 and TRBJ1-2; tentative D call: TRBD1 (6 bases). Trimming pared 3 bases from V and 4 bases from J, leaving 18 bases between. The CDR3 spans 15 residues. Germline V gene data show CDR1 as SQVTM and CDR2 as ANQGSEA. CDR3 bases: TGCAGCGTTGAGGGGGGGCCATCGGGGATCTATGGCTACACCTTC. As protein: CSVEGGPSGIYGYTF.

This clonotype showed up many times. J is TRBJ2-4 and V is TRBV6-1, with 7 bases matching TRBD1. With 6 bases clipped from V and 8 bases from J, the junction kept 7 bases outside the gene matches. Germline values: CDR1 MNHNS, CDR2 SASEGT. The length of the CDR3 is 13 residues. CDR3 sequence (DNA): TGTGCCAGCAGGGTACCTGGGACAGACATTCAGTACTTC. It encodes CASRVPGTDIQYF.